These T cell receptor beta chains were read from a single sample in a study of T cells after yellow fever vaccination. In TCRdb, the 5' RACE reads were re-called with MiXCR into one record per CDR3 protein. Of 450,000 to 650,000 distinct CDR3 sequences listed, approximately 12% were seen once; the top ten hold over 11%. Sequences were derived from PBMCs, sampled on the day of the yellow fever booster vaccination. These receptors were obtained from a man aged 25-45 years who received the YFV17D yellow fever vaccine. Each CDR3 is given with its conserved first and last residue. The D gene is left open where the match is weak. The size field is filled for only some rows; it gives once, few, many or a size class.

J gene	D gene	V gene	clone size	CDR3 protein	CDR3 DNA
TRBJ2-2	TRBD1	TRBV29-1	few	CSVPKQGPNTGELFF	TGCAGCGTTCCCAAACAGGGGCCAAACACCGGGGAGCTGTTTTTT
TRBJ2-7	NA	TRBV7-2	NA	CASSLFPSLSSYEQYF	TGTGCCAGCAGCTTATTTCCGTCTCTATCCTCCTACGAGCAGTACTTC
TRBJ2-2	TRBD2	TRBV7-2	few	CASSLVGLANTGELFF	TGCGCCAGCAGCTTGGTGGGACTAGCGAACACCGGGGAGCTGTTTTTT
TRBJ2-1	NA	TRBV3-1	NA	CAAGLTDPNEQFF	TGTGCCGCTGGATTAACCGACCCCAATGAGCAGTTCTTC
TRBJ2-7	NA	TRBV7-2	NA	CASSLVSGSDEQYF	TGTGCCAGCAGCTTAGTTTCAGGGTCTGACGAGCAGTACTTC
TRBJ2-1	TRBD2	TRBV20-1	few	CSARDLSSGTVDEQFF	TGCAGTGCTAGAGATTTGAGTAGCGGGACCGTTGATGAGCAGTTCTTC
TRBJ2-5	NA	TRBV7-2	NA	CASTGGGGTQYF	TGTGCCAGCACTGGAGGCGGAGGGACCCAGTACTTC
TRBJ2-3	NA	TRBV27	NA	CASSHQGADTQYF	TGTGCCAGCAGTCACCAGGGTGCAGATACGCAGTATTTT
TRBJ1-5	NA	TRBV28	NA	CASSYGGASNQPQHF	TGTGCCAGCAGTTACGGGGGAGCGAGCAATCAGCCCCAGCATTTT
TRBJ2-1	TRBD2	TRBV15	NA	CATSRDHDPGLAGYNEQFF	TGTGCCACCAGCAGAGATCATGACCCCGGACTAGCGGGTTACAATGAGCAGTTCTTC
TRBJ2-7	TRBD2	TRBV7-3	many	CASSLNPGGPYEQYF	TGTGCCAGCAGCTTAAATCCGGGAGGGCCTTACGAGCAGTACTTC
TRBJ1-2	NA	TRBV20-1	few	CSAPGQLPYGYTF	TGCAGTGCTCCCGGACAGCTCCCTTATGGCTACACCTTC
TRBJ2-3	TRBD2	TRBV9	NA	CASSASGALTDTQYF	TGTGCCAGCAGCGCTAGCGGGGCACTCACAGATACGCAGTATTTT
TRBJ2-7	NA	TRBV6-5	few	CASTNPYSAYEQYF	TGTGCCAGCACCAACCCGTACTCGGCCTACGAGCAGTACTTC
TRBJ1-4	NA	TRBV7-2	many	CASSLGRLTTNEKLFF	TGTGCCAGCAGCTTAGGGCGACTGACAACTAATGAAAAACTGTTTTTT
TRBJ2-7	NA	TRBV18	few	CASSPNHAGAGMIEQYF	TGTGCCAGCTCACCGAACCACGCGGGGGCAGGGATGATCGAGCAGTACTTC
TRBJ2-1	NA	TRBV5-1	few	CASSWGRSYNEQFF	TGCGCCAGCAGCTGGGGGCGGTCCTACAATGAGCAGTTCTTC
TRBJ2-3	TRBD2	TRBV19	NA	CAIPPGLGLGDTQYF	TGTGCCATCCCGCCGGGACTAGGGTTAGGAGATACGCAGTATTTT
TRBJ2-7	NA	TRBV7-9	NA	CASSLVGSQNYEQYF	TGTGCCAGCAGCTTAGTCGGGTCTCAGAACTACGAGCAGTACTTC
TRBJ2-7	NA	TRBV4-1	few	CASSRDSLTYEQYF	TGCGCCAGCAGCCGAGACAGCTTAACCTACGAGCAGTACTTC
TRBJ1-4	NA	TRBV7-9	NA	CASSAPGTRREKLFF	TGTGCCAGCAGCGCCCCCGGAACGCGTCGGGAAAAACTGTTTTTT
TRBJ2-3	NA	TRBV7-3	few	CASSLTRLDTQYF	TGTGCCAGCAGCTTAACTCGGCTAGATACGCAGTATTTT
TRBJ2-5	NA	TRBV3-1	NA	CASSQDLVYQETQYF	TGTGCCAGCAGCCAAGATCTAGTTTACCAAGAGACCCAGTACTTC
TRBJ2-1	TRBD2	TRBV24-1	NA	CATSDLDIIAWREGYNEQFF	TGTGCCACCAGTGATCTCGACATCATCGCGTGGCGGGAGGGCTACAATGAGCAGTTCTTC
TRBJ2-7	TRBD2	TRBV12-3/TRBV12-4	NA	CASRGTSDSYEQYF	TGTGCCAGCAGGGGGACTAGCGATTCCTACGAGCAGTACTTC
TRBJ2-2	NA	TRBV5-1	many	CASGEPGSTGELFF	TGCGCCAGCGGAGAGCCGGGATCCACCGGGGAGCTGTTTTTT
TRBJ2-1	NA	TRBV19	NA	CASSIRRVIYNEQFF	TGTGCCAGTAGTATAAGGCGGGTGATCTACAATGAGCAGTTCTTC
TRBJ2-7	TRBD2	TRBV20-1	NA	CSAPGTSGRISFYEQYF	TGCAGTGCCCCAGGGACTAGCGGGAGAATTTCCTTCTACGAGCAGTACTTC
TRBJ1-1	TRBD1	TRBV6-1	NA	CASSKPGQEYTEAFF	TGTGCCAGCAGTAAACCGGGACAGGAGTACACTGAAGCTTTCTTT
TRBJ2-7	TRBD2	TRBV20-1	few	CSAERTSGLFEQYF	TGCAGTGCCGAACGGACTAGCGGTTTATTCGAGCAGTACTTC
TRBJ2-1	NA	TRBV5-1	many	CASSLQPTRENEQFF	TGCGCCAGCAGCTTGCAGCCCACAAGAGAAAATGAGCAGTTCTTC
TRBJ2-1	NA	TRBV12-3/TRBV12-4	many	CASTLGWAYNEQFF	TGTGCCAGCACCCTAGGTTGGGCCTACAATGAGCAGTTCTTC
TRBJ1-4	NA	TRBV29-1	few	CSVEIVPTGKLFF	TGCAGCGTTGAAATTGTTCCCACCGGAAAACTGTTTTTT
TRBJ1-3	NA	TRBV13	NA	CASSSLAGRSGNTIYF	TGTGCCAGCAGCTCCCTAGCTGGACGCTCTGGAAACACCATATATTTT
TRBJ2-3	TRBD2	TRBV20-1	few	CSARDQTSGRTDTQYF	TGCAGTGCTAGAGACCAGACTAGCGGACGCACAGATACGCAGTATTTT
TRBJ2-5	NA	TRBV6-5	NA	CASSWYPGVEETQYF	TGTGCCAGCAGTTGGTATCCAGGGGTCGAAGAGACCCAGTACTTC
TRBJ2-7	TRBD2	TRBV4-3	few	CASSQDSWTSGYSYEQYF	TGCGCCAGCAGCCAAGATTCGTGGACTAGCGGTTACTCCTACGAGCAGTACTTC
TRBJ1-1	NA	TRBV4-3	few	CASSQDPGDRTEAFF	TGCGCCAGCAGCCAAGATCCAGGGGATCGTACTGAAGCTTTCTTT
TRBJ2-7	NA	TRBV6-6	few	CASSANGYEQYF	TGTGCCAGCAGCGCTAACGGCTACGAGCAGTACTTC
TRBJ2-1	TRBD2	TRBV12-3/TRBV12-4	many	CASSLRTSGSDEQFF	TGTGCCAGCAGTTTACGGACTAGCGGGAGCGATGAGCAGTTCTTC
TRBJ2-1	NA	TRBV11-2	few	CASSFPRTGGSSYNEQFF	TGTGCCAGCAGCTTCCCAAGGACGGGTGGAAGCTCCTACAATGAGCAGTTCTTC